The following is a T cell receptor beta chain sequence with its context. Its antigen is unknown. Trimming cost V 0 bases and J 4 bases; bases outside gene matches: 5. Germline V gene lookup returns CDR1 SGDLS and CDR2 YYNGEE. The CDR3 loop spans 15 amino acids. This record belongs to a study of Ad26.COV2.S vaccination and SARS-CoV-2 variants. The study, taken as a whole, reports: An underestimation of total T cell responses may have resulted from the TCR breadth and depth analyses.

Profiled with immunoSEQ multiplex PCR; TCRdb holds only in-frame clones, not every one. The repertoire holds under 150,000 clones, with more than 80% as singletons. The TCR was taken from a human donor who had recovered from COVID-19. This rearrangement joins TRBV9 to TRBJ1-1, with TRBD1 matching over 8 bases. Sequencing used peripheral blood, obtained after recovery from COVID-19. The CDR3 is CASSVEGRGPTEAFF. The CDR3 nucleotides are TGTGCCAGCAGCGTAGAGGGCAGGGGGCCCACTGAAGCTTTCTTT.